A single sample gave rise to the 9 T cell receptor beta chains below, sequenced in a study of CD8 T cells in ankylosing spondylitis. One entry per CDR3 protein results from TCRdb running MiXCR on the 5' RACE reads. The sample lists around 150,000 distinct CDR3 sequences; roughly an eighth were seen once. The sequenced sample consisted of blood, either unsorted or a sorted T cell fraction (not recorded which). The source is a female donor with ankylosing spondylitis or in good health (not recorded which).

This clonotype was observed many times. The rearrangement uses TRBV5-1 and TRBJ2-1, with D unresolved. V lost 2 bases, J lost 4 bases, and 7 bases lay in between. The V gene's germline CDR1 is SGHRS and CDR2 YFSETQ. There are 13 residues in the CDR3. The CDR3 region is CASSFDGYNEQFF. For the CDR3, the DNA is TGCGCCAGCAGCTTCGACGGGTACAATGAGCAGTTCTTC.

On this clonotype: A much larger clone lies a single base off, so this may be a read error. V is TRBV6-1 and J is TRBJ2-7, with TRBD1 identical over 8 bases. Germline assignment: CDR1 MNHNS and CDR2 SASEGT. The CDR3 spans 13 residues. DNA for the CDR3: TGTGCCAGCAGGGTCACAGGGGGTAGCGAGCAGTGCTTC. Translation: CASRVTGGSEQCF.

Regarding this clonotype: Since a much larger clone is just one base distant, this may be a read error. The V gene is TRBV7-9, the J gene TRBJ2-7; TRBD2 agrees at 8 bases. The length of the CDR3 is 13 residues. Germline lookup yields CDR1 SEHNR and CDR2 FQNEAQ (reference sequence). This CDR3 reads CVSSGSPFYEQYF. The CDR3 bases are TGTGTCAGCAGCGGGAGCCCCTTCTACGAGCAGTACTTC. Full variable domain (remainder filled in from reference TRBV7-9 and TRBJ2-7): DTGVSQNPRHKITKRGQNVTFRCDPISEHNRLYWYRQTLGQGPEFLTYFQNEAQLEKSRLLSDRFSAERPKGSFSTLEIQRTEQGDSAMYLCVSSGSPFYEQYFGPGTRLTVT.

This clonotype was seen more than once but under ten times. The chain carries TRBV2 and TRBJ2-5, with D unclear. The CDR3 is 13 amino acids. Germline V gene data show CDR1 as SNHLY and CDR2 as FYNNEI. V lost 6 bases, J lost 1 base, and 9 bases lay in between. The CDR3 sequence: CASSADGQETQYF. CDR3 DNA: TGTGCCAGCAGCGCCGACGGCCAAGAGACCCAGTACTTC.

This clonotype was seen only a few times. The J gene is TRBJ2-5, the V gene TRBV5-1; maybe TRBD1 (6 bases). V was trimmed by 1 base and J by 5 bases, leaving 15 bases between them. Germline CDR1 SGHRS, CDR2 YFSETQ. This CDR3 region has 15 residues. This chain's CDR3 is CASSLMPGAVETQYF. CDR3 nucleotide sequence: TGCGCCAGCAGCTTGATGCCAGGGGCTGTGGAGACCCAGTACTTC.

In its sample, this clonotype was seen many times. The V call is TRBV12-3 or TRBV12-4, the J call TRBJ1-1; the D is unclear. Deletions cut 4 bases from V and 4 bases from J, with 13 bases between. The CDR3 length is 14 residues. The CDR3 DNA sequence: TGTGCCAGCAGTTACCCGGACGGTTTCACTGAAGCTTTCTTT. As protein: CASSYPDGFTEAFF.

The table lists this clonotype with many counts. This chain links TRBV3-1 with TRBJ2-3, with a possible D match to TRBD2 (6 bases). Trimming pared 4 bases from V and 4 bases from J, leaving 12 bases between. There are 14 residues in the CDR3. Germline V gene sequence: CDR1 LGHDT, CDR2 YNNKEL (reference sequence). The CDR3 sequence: CASSPRDLPDTQYF. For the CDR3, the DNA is TGTGCCAGCAGCCCCCGGGACTTGCCAGATACGCAGTATTTT.

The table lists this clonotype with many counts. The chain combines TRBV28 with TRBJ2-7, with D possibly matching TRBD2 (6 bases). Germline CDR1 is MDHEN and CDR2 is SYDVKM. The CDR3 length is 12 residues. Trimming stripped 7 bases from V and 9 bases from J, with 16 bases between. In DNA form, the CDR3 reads TGTGCCAGCATTTCAACCGGGGAGGTGCAGTACTTC. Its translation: CASISTGEVQYF.

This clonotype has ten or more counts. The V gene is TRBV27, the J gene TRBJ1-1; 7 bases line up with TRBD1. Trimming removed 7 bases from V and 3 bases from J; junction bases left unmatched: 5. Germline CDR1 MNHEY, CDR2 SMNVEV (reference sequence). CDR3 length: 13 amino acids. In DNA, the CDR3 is TGTGCCAGCAAACGACAGGGTGACACTGAAGCTTTCTTT. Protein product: CASKRQGDTEAFF.